Shown below are 17 T cell receptor beta chains from a single sample sequenced in a study of beta chain features in type 1 diabetes. Every bit of the isolated RNA underwent reverse transcription, so sequencing read expressed TCRB transcripts. Clones were sequenced by immunoSEQ multiplex PCR, and TCRdb holds only the in-frame ones, with some missing. The sample includes under 900,000 clones, about a sixth of them seen just once. Sequences were obtained from naive CD4+ T cells from blood. These receptors were taken from a young woman in good health.

The rearrangement joins TRBV6-5 to TRBJ2-1, with a possible D match to TRBD1 (5 bases). This CDR3 contains 13 residues. Trimming stripped 5 bases from V and 3 bases from J, with 8 bases between. From germline, CDR1 is MNHEY and CDR2 SVGAGI. As DNA, the CDR3 is TGTGCCAGCAGTCGACAGCGCTACAATGAGCAGTTCTTC. It is translated as CASSRQRYNEQFF.

The genes are TRBV27 and TRBJ2-1; D might be TRBD1 (6 bases). Germline V gene lookup returns CDR1 MNHEY and CDR2 SMNVEV (reference sequence). V was clipped by 7 bases and J by 2 bases, with 12 bases between them. The length of the CDR3 is 14 residues. The DNA of the CDR3 is TGTGCCAGCAAGGGGCAGGGGACCTACAATGAGCAGTTCTTC. Its protein is CASKGQGTYNEQFF.

This clone was seen only a few times. Additional DNA sequences in this sample encode the identical CDR3. The chain employs TRBV18 and TRBJ2-5, with 10 bases aligning to TRBD2. J was trimmed by 5 bases and V by 3 bases; bases with no gene match: 3. Per the germline V gene, CDR1 is KGHSH and CDR2 is LQKENI. The CDR3 totals 14 residues. CDR3 amino acids: CASSPPGLAETQYF. The CDR3 nucleotides are TGTGCCAGCTCACCGCCGGGACTAGCGGAGACCCAGTACTTC.

The V call is TRBV19, the J call TRBJ2-7; tentatively, D is TRBD1 (5 bases). The germline V gene encodes CDR1 LNHDA and CDR2 SQIVND (reference sequence). The CDR3 runs to 16 residues. V was shortened by 5 bases and J by 4 bases, with 21 bases between the two germline ends. CDR3 sequence (DNA): TGTGCCAGTAGTCGCGAGAAGGTGTCACAGGTGTACGAGCAGTACTTC. The encoded protein is CASSREKVSQVYEQYF.

The DNA of the CDR3 is TGTGCCGTAGGGTCGGGGTCCACAGATACGCAGTATTTT. Protein: CAVGSGSTDTQYF. The V and J genes are TRBV28 and TRBJ2-3, with TRBD2 as a possible D gene (5 bases). Trimming pared 11 bases from V and 2 bases from J, leaving 14 bases between. Germline V lookup: CDR1 MDHEN, CDR2 SYDVKM. The CDR3 spans 13 residues.

This clone was observed a handful of times. The rearrangement joins TRBV7-2 to TRBJ2-3; maybe TRBD2 (5 bases). The CDR3 extends over 16 amino acids. Trimming removed 3 bases from V and 5 bases from J, with 18 bases in between. The germline gives CDR1 SGHTA, CDR2 FQGNSA. The CDR3: CASSFQAVGAGDTQYF. As DNA, the CDR3 is TGTGCCAGCAGCTTCCAGGCCGTGGGAGCCGGAGATACGCAGTATTTT.

Only a few counts were recorded for this clone. This chain links TRBV6-5 with TRBJ1-2, with D possibly matching TRBD1 (6 bases). The V gene's germline CDR1 is MNHEY and CDR2 SVGAGI. This CDR3 contains 15 residues. Trimming shortened V by 0 bases and J by 3 bases, and 11 bases separated the two germline ends. The chain's CDR3 is CASSYSSGGDYGYTF. CDR3 nucleotides: TGTGCCAGCAGTTACTCGAGTGGGGGCGACTATGGCTACACCTTC.

The chain uses TRBV28 and TRBJ2-3; 9 bases are a match to TRBD2. The V gene's germline CDR1 is MDHEN and CDR2 SYDVKM. V lost 7 bases to trimming and J lost 1 base; unmatched junction nucleotides: 6. This CDR3 comprises 15 residues. CDR3 in DNA: TGTGCCAGCATAGGCGGGAGGGCCCGCACAGATACGCAGTATTTT. This encodes CASIGGRARTDTQYF.

In its sample, this clone was seen a few times. V is TRBV23-1 and J is TRBJ2-5, with TRBD1 matching 8 bases. TRBV23-1 is an ORF, and what it does is uncertain. The CDR3 has 15 residues. Trimming cost V 3 bases and J 4 bases; bases outside gene matches: 7. CDR3 protein: CASSHEWTGLETQYF. In nucleotides, the CDR3 is TGCGCCAGCAGTCACGAGTGGACAGGGCTAGAGACCCAGTACTTC.

The rearrangement joins TRBV19 to TRBJ1-1; unclear D gene. Trimming removed 1 base from V and 6 bases from J, with 12 bases in between. Germline-derived CDR1 and CDR2 are LNHDA and SQIVND (reference sequence). This CDR3 has 14 residues. The CDR3 protein is CASSIGIASAEAFF. DNA of the CDR3: TGTGCCAGTAGTATAGGGATAGCGAGCGCTGAAGCTTTCTTT. The entire variable domain, with the rest obtained from reference TRBV19 and TRBJ1-1, is as follows: DGGITQSPKYLFRKEGQNVTLSCEQNLNHDAMYWYRQDPGQGLRLIYYSQIVNDFQKGDIAEGYSVSREKKESFPLTVTSAQKNPTAFYLCASSIGIASAEAFFGQGTRLTVV.

This clone appeared a few times. The rearrangement uses TRBV5-1 and TRBJ1-1; D is undetermined. Germline CDR1 and CDR2: SGHRS and YFSETQ. V gave up 4 bases and J gave up 1 base, with 14 bases separating them. The CDR3 sequence is 15 residues long. The CDR3 region has the DNA TGCGCCAGCAGCCCTGCGGGAGGAAGGAACACTGAAGCTTTCTTT. It yields the protein CASSPAGGRNTEAFF.

The chain links TRBV15 to TRBJ2-6, with TRBD2 matching over 7 bases. J gave up 0 bases and V 1 base, and 9 bases lay outside the gene matches. Germline assignment: CDR1 LNHNV and CDR2 YYDKDF (reference sequence). There are 19 residues in the CDR3. CDR3 amino acids: CATSRVGTGGSSGANVLTF. The CDR3 DNA is TGTGCCACCAGCAGAGTGGGAACGGGAGGCAGCTCTGGGGCCAACGTCCTGACTTTC. Combining the CDR3 with reference TRBV15 and TRBJ2-6 gives the whole variable domain DAMVIQNPRYQVTQFGKPVTLSCSQTLNHNVMYWYQQKSSQAPKLLFHYYDKDFNNEADTPDNFQSRRPNTSFCFLDIRSPGLGDTAMYLCATSRVGTGGSSGANVLTFGAGSRLTVL.

The gene calls are TRBV4-2 and TRBJ2-1; 11 bases match TRBD2. The ends lost 4 bases at V and 9 bases at J; junction bases unmatched: 17. Germline CDR1 and CDR2: LGHNA and YNFKEQ. The CDR3 covers 18 residues. The CDR3 protein is CASSRGGGLAGIGAEQFF. CDR3 nucleotides: TGTGCCAGCAGCCGTGGCGGTGGACTAGCGGGTATTGGGGCTGAGCAGTTCTTC.

This clone was found a few times. V usage is TRBV7-9 and J usage is TRBJ2-5; 9 nucleotides line up with TRBD2. This CDR3 region has 14 residues. The V gene's germline CDR1 is SEHNR and CDR2 FQNEAQ (reference sequence). Trimming cost V 5 bases and J 4 bases; bases outside gene matches: 5. As DNA, the CDR3 is TGTGCCAGCAGCCGGGGACTAGCCCCAGAGACCCAGTACTTC. Its protein product is CASSRGLAPETQYF.

The genes are TRBV7-2 and TRBJ2-3, with D hard to call. Germline V gene sequence: CDR1 SGHTA, CDR2 FQGNSA. The CDR3 runs to 14 residues. The V and J ends lost 1 base and 2 bases respectively, with 7 bases between them. Here the CDR3 DNA reads TGTGCCAGCAGCTTAGGACTCGACACAGATACGCAGTATTTT. As protein: CASSLGLDTDTQYF.

This clone was counted only a few times. The rearrangement links TRBV7-2 to TRBJ2-5; D assignment may be TRBD1 or TRBD2 (5 bases each). The CDR3 runs to 13 residues. With 1 base removed from V and 7 bases from J, the gap between germline ends came to 10 bases. CDR1 and CDR2 from the germline V gene are SGHTA and FQGNSA. CDR3 protein: CASSLGRDGTQYF. Written as DNA, the CDR3 is TGTGCCAGCAGCTTAGGACGGGACGGGACCCAGTACTTC.

The chain uses TRBV5-6 and TRBJ2-7; 9 bases line up with TRBD2. The junction had 5 bases not matched to a gene; V was cut back by 0 bases and J by 1 base. Germline values: CDR1 SGHDT, CDR2 YYEEEE. CDR3 size: 16 residues. CDR3 in amino acids: CASSLAFSGRSYEQYF. The CDR3 DNA follows: TGTGCCAGCAGCTTGGCTTTCAGCGGGAGGTCCTACGAGCAGTACTTC. The full variable domain, in which reference TRBV5-6 and TRBJ2-7 provide the parts outside the CDR3, is DAGVTQSPTHLIKTRGQQVTLRCSPKSGHDTVSWYQQALGQGPQFIFQYYEEEERQRGNFPDRFSGHQFPNYSSELNVNALLLGDSALYLCASSLAFSGRSYEQYFGPGTRLTVT.